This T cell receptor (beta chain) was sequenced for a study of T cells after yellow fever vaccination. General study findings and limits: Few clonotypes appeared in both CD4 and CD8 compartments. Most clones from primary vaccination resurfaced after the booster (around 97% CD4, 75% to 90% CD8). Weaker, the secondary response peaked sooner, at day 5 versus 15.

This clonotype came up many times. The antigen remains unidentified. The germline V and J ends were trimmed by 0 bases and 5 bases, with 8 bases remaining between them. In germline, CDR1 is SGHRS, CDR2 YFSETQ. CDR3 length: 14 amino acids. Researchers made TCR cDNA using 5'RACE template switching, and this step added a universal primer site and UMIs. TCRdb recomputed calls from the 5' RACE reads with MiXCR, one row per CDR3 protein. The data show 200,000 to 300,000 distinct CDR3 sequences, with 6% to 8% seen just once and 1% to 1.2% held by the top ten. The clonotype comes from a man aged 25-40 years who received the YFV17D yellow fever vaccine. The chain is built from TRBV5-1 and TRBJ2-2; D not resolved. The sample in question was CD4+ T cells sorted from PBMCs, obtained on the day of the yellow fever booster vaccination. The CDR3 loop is CASSLVVDTGELFF. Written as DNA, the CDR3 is TGCGCCAGCAGCTTGGTTGTGGATACCGGGGAGCTGTTTTTT.